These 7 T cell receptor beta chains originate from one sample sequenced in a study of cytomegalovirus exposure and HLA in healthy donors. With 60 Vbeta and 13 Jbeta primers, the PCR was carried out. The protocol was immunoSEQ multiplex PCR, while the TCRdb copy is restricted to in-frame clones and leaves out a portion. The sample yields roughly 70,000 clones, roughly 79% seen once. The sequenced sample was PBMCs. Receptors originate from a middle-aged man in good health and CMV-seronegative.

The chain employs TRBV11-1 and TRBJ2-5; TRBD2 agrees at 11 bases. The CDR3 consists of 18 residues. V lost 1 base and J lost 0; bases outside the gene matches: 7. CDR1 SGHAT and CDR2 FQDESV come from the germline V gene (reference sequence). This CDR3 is CASSLEELAGEYQETQYF. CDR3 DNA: TGTGCCAGCAGCTTAGAGGAACTAGCGGGGGAGTACCAAGAGACCCAGTACTTC.

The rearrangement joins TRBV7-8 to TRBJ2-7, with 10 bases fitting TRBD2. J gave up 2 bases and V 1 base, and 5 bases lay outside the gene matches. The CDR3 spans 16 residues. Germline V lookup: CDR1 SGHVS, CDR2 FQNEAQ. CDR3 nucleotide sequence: TGTGCCAGCAGCTTAGTTTGGACTAGCGGACCCTACGAGCAGTACTTC. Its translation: CASSLVWTSGPYEQYF. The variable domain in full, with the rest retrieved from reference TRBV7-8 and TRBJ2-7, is GAGVSQSPRYKVAKRGQDVALRCDPISGHVSLFWYQQALGQGPEFLTYFQNEAQLDKSGLPSDRFFAERPEGSVSTLKIQRTQQEDSAVYLCASSLVWTSGPYEQYFGPGTRLTVT.

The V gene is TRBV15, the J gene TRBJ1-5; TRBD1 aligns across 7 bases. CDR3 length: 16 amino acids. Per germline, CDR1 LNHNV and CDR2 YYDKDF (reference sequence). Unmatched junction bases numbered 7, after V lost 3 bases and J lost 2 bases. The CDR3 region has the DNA TGTGCCACCAGCAGGGGCCAGGGGGATGGCAATCAGCCCCAGCATTTT. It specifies CATSRGQGDGNQPQHF.

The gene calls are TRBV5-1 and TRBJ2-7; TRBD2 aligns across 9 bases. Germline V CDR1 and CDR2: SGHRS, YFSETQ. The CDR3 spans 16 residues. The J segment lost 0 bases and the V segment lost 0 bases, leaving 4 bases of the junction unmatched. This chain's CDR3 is CASSLGGGLASYEQYF. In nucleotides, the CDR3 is TGCGCCAGCAGCTTGGGGGGGGGACTAGCCTCCTACGAGCAGTACTTC.

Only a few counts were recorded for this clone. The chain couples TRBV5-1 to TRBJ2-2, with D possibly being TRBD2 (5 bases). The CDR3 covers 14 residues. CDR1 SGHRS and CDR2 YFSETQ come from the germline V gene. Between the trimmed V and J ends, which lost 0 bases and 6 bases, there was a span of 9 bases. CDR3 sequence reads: CASSLATSPGELFF. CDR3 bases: TGCGCCAGCAGCTTGGCCACTAGTCCCGGGGAGCTGTTTTTT.

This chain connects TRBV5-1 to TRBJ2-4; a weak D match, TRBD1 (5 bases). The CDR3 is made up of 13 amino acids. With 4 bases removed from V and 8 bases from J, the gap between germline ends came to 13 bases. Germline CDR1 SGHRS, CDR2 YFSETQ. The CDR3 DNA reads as TGCGCCAGCAGCCTTAACCAGGGTTACATTCAGTACTTC. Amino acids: CASSLNQGYIQYF.

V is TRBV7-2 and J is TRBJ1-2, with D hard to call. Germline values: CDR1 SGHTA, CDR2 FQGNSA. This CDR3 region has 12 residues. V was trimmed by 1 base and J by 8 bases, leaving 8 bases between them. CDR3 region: CASSLGAYGYTF. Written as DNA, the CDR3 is TGTGCCAGCAGCTTAGGGGCCTACGGCTACACCTTC.